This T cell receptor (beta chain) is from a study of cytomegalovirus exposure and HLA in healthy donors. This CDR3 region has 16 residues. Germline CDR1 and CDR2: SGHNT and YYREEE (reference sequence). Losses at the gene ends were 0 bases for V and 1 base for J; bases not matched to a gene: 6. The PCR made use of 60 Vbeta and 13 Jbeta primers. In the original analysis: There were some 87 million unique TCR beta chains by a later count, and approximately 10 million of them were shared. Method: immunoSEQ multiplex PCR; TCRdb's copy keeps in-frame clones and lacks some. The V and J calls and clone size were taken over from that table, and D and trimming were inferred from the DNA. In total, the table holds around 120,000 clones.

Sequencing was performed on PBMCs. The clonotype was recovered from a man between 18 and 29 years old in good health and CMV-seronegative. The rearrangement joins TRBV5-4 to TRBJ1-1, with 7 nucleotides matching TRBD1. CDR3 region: CASSLAFGTANTEAFF. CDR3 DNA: TGTGCCAGCAGCTTGGCATTTGGGACAGCGAACACTGAAGCTTTCTTT. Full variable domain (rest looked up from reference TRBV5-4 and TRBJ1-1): ETGVTQSPTHLIKTRGQQVTLRCSSQSGHNTVSWYQQALGQGPQFIFQYYREEENGRGNFPPRFSGLQFPNYSSELNVNALELDDSALYLCASSLAFGTANTEAFFGQGTRLTVV.